The text below deals with one T cell receptor (beta chain). The antigen is unknown. The sample is drawn from a study of shared clonotypes between healthy human individuals. Notes on the study in general: Generation probabilities were higher for clonotypes shared across all four sorted-subset donors than for unshared ones.

The study drew its donors from healthy HIV-negative adults without recent acute infections or vaccinations. Deep level was the assay's run setting. Every subset had its genomic DNA shared out evenly among several immunoSEQ plates. Assay used: immunoSEQ multiplex PCR; TCRdb lists only in-frame clones, some missing. The sample includes around 2.5 million clones, 80% to 95% of them seen just once. The CDR3 covers 12 residues. Trimming took off 6 bases at V and 3 bases at J, with 9 bases between the two ends. CDR1 is MNHEY, CDR2 SVGAGI, per germline. This TCR was sampled from a man younger than 35 in good health. Some clones in this sample may be carry-over from other donors' samples. The sequencing sample was made of naive CD4+ T cells from PBMCs. Subset given: CD45RA+ positively selected. The chain recombines TRBV6-5 with TRBJ2-7; D could derive from TRBD1 or TRBD2 (5 bases each). The CDR3 DNA is TGTGCCAGCAGACGGGACCTCTACGAGCAGTACTTC. The encoded protein is CASRRDLYEQYF.